The TCR beta chain described here comes from a study of control samples from healthy donors and cancer patients. This clone was counted only a few times. This CDR3 is built from 17 residues. Germline trimming cut 0 bases from V and 5 bases from J; bases unmatched to any gene: 7. Germline V CDR1 and CDR2: SEHNR, FQNEAQ (reference sequence). TCRdb's copy holds only in-frame clones and misses some; the assay was immunoSEQ multiplex PCR. The profile shows about 3,600 clones, approximately 80% of them singletons. The chain links TRBV7-9 to TRBJ2-3; 11 nucleotides match TRBD1. The sample was formalin-fixed, paraffin-embedded tissue. The source is a female donor with melanoma. This CDR3 reads CASSLAPDRGRGDTQYF. The DNA of the CDR3 is TGTGCCAGCAGCTTAGCGCCGGACAGGGGGCGCGGAGATACGCAGTATTTT.